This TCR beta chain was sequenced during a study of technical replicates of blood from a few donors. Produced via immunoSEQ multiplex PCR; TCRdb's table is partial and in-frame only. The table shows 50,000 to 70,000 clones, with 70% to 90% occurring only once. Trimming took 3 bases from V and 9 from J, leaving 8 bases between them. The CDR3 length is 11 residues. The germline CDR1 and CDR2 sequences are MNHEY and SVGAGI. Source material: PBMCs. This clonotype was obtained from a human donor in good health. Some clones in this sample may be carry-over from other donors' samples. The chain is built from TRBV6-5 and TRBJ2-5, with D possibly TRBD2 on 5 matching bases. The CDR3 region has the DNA TGTGCCAGCAGTTATTCGGGGTCCCAGTACTTC. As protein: CASSYSGSQYF.